This TCR beta chain was captured by sequencing in a study of identical twins. This clonotype has more than one count but fewer than ten. As yet, its antigen is unknown. Trimming at V came to 3 bases and at J to 0 bases, leaving 12 bases not matched to a gene. The CDR3 has 19 residues. Findings and caveats of the study: Conclusions leaned on cross-sectional statistical analysis and did not track the same donors over time.

TCRdb analysed the 5' RACE reads with MiXCR anew, one entry per CDR3 protein. The repertoire holds 1.5 million to 2 million distinct CDR3 sequences, 25% to 35% seen once, with under 0.35% in the top ten. This sequence was found in a newborn girl in good health. The chain combines TRBV12-3 or TRBV12-4 with TRBJ2-1, with TRBD2 matching over 9 bases. The sample comprised cord blood. The CDR3: CASSLVFGGTSYSYNEQFF. CDR3 DNA: TGTGCCAGCAGTTTGGTTTTTGGCGGGACTAGCTACTCCTACAATGAGCAGTTCTTC.